The 25 T cell receptor beta chains given below trace back to one sample, sequenced in a study of shared clonotypes between healthy human individuals. The protocol was immunoSEQ multiplex PCR, while the TCRdb copy is restricted to in-frame clones and leaves out a portion. The sample records hundreds of thousands of clones, around 77% being singletons. The source material was PBMCs. Every receptor here comes from a woman between 35 and 50 years old in good health. Some clones in this sample may be carry-over from other donors' samples.

The chain carries TRBV15 and TRBJ1-2, with no clear D. The CDR3 length is 13 residues. Germline assignment: CDR1 LNHNV and CDR2 YYDKDF (reference sequence). With 3 bases removed from V and 6 bases from J, the gap between germline ends came to 11 bases. In nucleotides, the CDR3 is TGTGCCACCAGCAGGGCGGTTGGGGATGGCTACACCTTC. The encoded protein is CATSRAVGDGYTF.

CDR3 region: CASSSSSGRALGGELFF. CDR3 DNA sequence: TGTGCCAGCAGCTCTTCTAGCGGGAGGGCCCTCGGCGGGGAGCTGTTTTTT. The chain combines TRBV13 with TRBJ2-2; 12 bases fit TRBD2. The CDR3 length is 17 residues. CDR1 and CDR2 from the germline V gene are PRHDT and FYEKMQ (reference sequence). V gave up 4 bases and J gave up 7 bases; unmatched junction bases: 10.

V usage is TRBV25-1 and J usage is TRBJ2-1; no clear D. Per germline, CDR1 MGHDK and CDR2 SYGVNS. The CDR3 spans 13 residues. Trimming removed 5 bases at V and 4 bases at J, with 9 bases between. The CDR3 region has the DNA TGTGCCAGCAGTCCTCCTTCTTACAATGAGCAGTTCTTC. Translation: CASSPPSYNEQFF.

This clone appeared a single time. The chain couples TRBV6-4 to TRBJ2-3; either TRBD1 or TRBD2 may supply D (5 bases each). Germline V CDR1 and CDR2: MRHNA, SNTAGT. The CDR3 has 14 residues. V was clipped by 5 bases and J by 3 bases, with 12 bases between them. CDR3 in DNA: TGTGCCAGCAGTCCCGGGGCACAGACAGATACGCAGTATTTT. Residues: CASSPGAQTDTQYF.

Comment on this clone: Different DNA sequences within this sample yield the same CDR3. The chain carries TRBV9 and TRBJ2-2; D not resolved. This CDR3 contains 14 residues. V shed 0 bases and J shed 1 base, with 4 bases lying between them. Germline lookup yields CDR1 SGDLS and CDR2 YYNGEE. CDR3 protein: CASSVELNTGELFF. The CDR3 DNA follows: TGTGCCAGCAGCGTAGAGCTGAACACCGGGGAGCTGTTTTTT.

This clone turned up a few times. The chain has TRBV7-2 and TRBJ2-7; 7 bases match TRBD2. The CDR3 length is 15 residues. The germline V gene encodes CDR1 SGHTA and CDR2 FQGNSA. V was pared by 2 bases and J by 3 bases, with 7 bases of the junction left unmatched. CDR3 sequence (DNA): TGTGCCAGCAGCTTACAGGCTAGCGGAAACTACGAGCAGTACTTC. Protein product: CASSLQASGNYEQYF.

J is TRBJ2-3 and V is TRBV7-9; no firm D call. The CDR3 sequence is 14 residues long. V was trimmed by 2 bases and J by 2 bases, leaving 8 bases between them. Germline assignment: CDR1 SEHNR and CDR2 FQNEAQ (reference sequence). The CDR3 DNA reads TGTGCCAGCAGCTTAAACCACCCCACAGATACGCAGTATTTT. It encodes CASSLNHPTDTQYF.

In its sample, this clone was seen once. The rearrangement joins TRBV5-4 to TRBJ2-3, with a possible D match to TRBD1 (5 bases). Germline CDR1 SGHNT, CDR2 YYREEE (reference sequence). The CDR3 sequence is 15 residues long. V lost 2 bases and J 3 bases, leaving 13 bases between the germline ends. The DNA for the CDR3 is TGTGCCAGCAGCTTAGCTAAGGGGCGGACAGATACGCAGTATTTT. It encodes CASSLAKGRTDTQYF.

This chain uses TRBV27 with TRBJ2-7; D is undetermined. There are 15 residues in the CDR3. Germline assignment: CDR1 MNHEY and CDR2 SMNVEV (reference sequence). V was clipped by 3 bases and J by 3 bases, with 15 bases between them. The CDR3 spells CASSFFMGGNYEQYF. The CDR3, as DNA: TGTGCCAGCAGTTTTTTTATGGGTGGGAACTACGAGCAGTACTTC.

On this clone itself: A single base is all that separates this from a far larger clone, so a read error is likely. The chain carries TRBV5-6 and TRBJ1-1; D unclear. V was cut by 5 bases and J by 1 base, with 9 bases left in between. CDR3 length equals 13 residues. Germline CDR1 reads SGHDT; CDR2 reads YYEEEE. CDR3 nucleotides: TGTGCCAGCAGTGGATTGGCGAACACTGAAGCTTTCTTT. Its protein product is CASSGLANTEAFF.

This clone was picked up a small number of times. The chain couples TRBV6-4 to TRBJ1-1; D is unclear. The CDR3 is 11 amino acids. The V end lost 2 bases, the J end lost 7 bases, and 5 bases lay between the germline ends. Germline lookup yields CDR1 MRHNA and CDR2 SNTAGT. The CDR3 DNA reads TGTGCCAGCAGTGACGGGATTGAAGCTTTCTTT. The encoded protein is CASSDGIEAFF.

Concerning this clone itself: Other nucleotide sequences in the sample specify the same CDR3. The J gene is TRBJ1-2, the V gene TRBV6-6, with 9 nucleotides matching TRBD1. The CDR3 is made up of 14 amino acids. The J segment lost 5 bases and the V segment lost 4 bases, leaving 5 bases of the junction unmatched. Germline V gene lookup returns CDR1 MNHNY and CDR2 SVGAGI (reference sequence). The CDR3 is CASSFRDRDYGYTF. CDR3 sequence (DNA): TGTGCCAGCAGTTTCCGGGACAGGGATTATGGCTACACCTTC.

This clone was detected only a few times. The chain has TRBV7-8 and TRBJ2-7; the match to TRBD2 covers 10 bases. Germline CDR1 SGHVS, CDR2 FQNEAQ. This CDR3 has 15 residues. Unmatched junction bases numbered 10, after V lost 5 bases and J lost 6 bases. The CDR3 is CASSPIAGGPREQYF. The CDR3, as DNA: TGTGCCAGCAGCCCAATAGCGGGAGGCCCCCGCGAGCAGTACTTC.

The chain carries TRBV6-1 and TRBJ1-1, with 7 bases identical to TRBD1. The CDR3 contains 14 residues. CDR1 and CDR2 from the germline V gene are MNHNS and SASEGT. Trimming at V came to 5 bases and at J to 4 bases, leaving 7 bases not matched to a gene. CDR3: CASSIDRAGTEAFF. The CDR3 DNA is TGTGCCAGCAGTATAGACAGGGCGGGCACTGAAGCTTTCTTT.

The chain uses TRBV29-1 and TRBJ1-1, with D tentatively TRBD1 (5 bases). The V and J ends lost 7 bases and 7 bases respectively, with 16 bases between them. Germline loops: CDR1 SQVTM, CDR2 ANQGSEA. The CDR3 is made up of 12 amino acids. The CDR3 DNA is TGCAGCGCCCACGGAGGGGCCAGTGAAGCTTTCTTT. It codes for CSAHGGASEAFF.

V is TRBV29-1 and J is TRBJ2-1; no clear D. With 7 bases removed from V and 4 bases from J, the gap between germline ends came to 17 bases. Germline V CDR1 and CDR2: SQVTM, ANQGSEA. This CDR3 region has 14 residues. The CDR3 region is CSGRTLQEYNEQFF. CDR3 bases: TGCAGCGGAAGGACGCTCCAGGAATACAATGAGCAGTTCTTC.

The genes are TRBV30 and TRBJ2-7; no firm D call. With 5 bases removed from V and 6 bases from J, the gap between germline ends came to 11 bases. This CDR3 has 11 amino acids. The germline CDR1 and CDR2 sequences are GTSNPN and SVGIG (reference sequence). The CDR3 protein is CAWDPGTEQYF. Here the CDR3 DNA reads TGTGCCTGGGACCCAGGCACCGAGCAGTACTTC. Full variable domain (outside the CDR3, taken from reference TRBV30 and TRBJ2-7): SQTIHQWPATLVQPVGSPLSLECTVEGTSNPNLYWYRQAAGRGLQLLFYSVGIGQISSEVPQNLSASRPQDRQFILSSKKLLLSDSGFYLCAWDPGTEQYFGPGTRLTVT.

Comments on this clone: A much larger clonotype is one base distant, so this may be a read error. V gene TRBV19 combines with J gene TRBJ2-7; 7 nucleotides align to TRBD2. Trimming at V came to 10 bases and at J to 3 bases, leaving 27 bases not matched to a gene. Germline assignment: CDR1 LNHDA and CDR2 SQIVND (reference sequence). This CDR3 has 19 amino acids. CDR3 amino acids: CANNKPWGGEEDISYEQYF. DNA for the CDR3: TGTGCCAATAACAAACCGTGGGGAGGGGAGGAAGATATAAGCTACGAGCAGTACTTC. Filled out from reference TRBV19 and TRBJ2-7, the complete variable domain reads DGGITQSPKYLFRKEGQNVTLSCEQNLNHDAMYWYRQDPGQGLRLIYYSQIVNDFQKGDIAEGYSVSREKKESFPLTVTSAQKNPTAFYLCANNKPWGGEEDISYEQYFGPGTRLTVT.

This clone has a count of ten or more. The chain carries TRBV10-2 and TRBJ1-1; D is unresolved. CDR3 length: 12 residues. With 6 bases removed from V and 1 base from J, the gap between germline ends came to 6 bases. From germline, CDR1 is WSHSY and CDR2 SAAADI. Written as DNA, the CDR3 is TGCGCCAGCAGGAACACGAACACTGAAGCTTTCTTT. This codes for CASRNTNTEAFF.

V gene TRBV30 combines with J gene TRBJ2-2; D uncertain. The germline V gene has CDR1 GTSNPN and CDR2 SVGIG (reference sequence). The CDR3 has 15 residues. The V end lost 2 bases, the J end lost 0 bases, and 10 bases lay between the germline ends. CDR3: CAWSLAVANTGELFF. CDR3 nucleotide sequence: TGTGCCTGGAGTTTGGCGGTCGCGAACACCGGGGAGCTGTTTTTT.

V is TRBV4-1 and J is TRBJ2-1, with 10 bases fitting TRBD2. The CDR3 is 15 residues long. Unmatched junction bases numbered 6, after V lost 4 bases and J lost 6 bases. Germline V gives CDR1 MGHRA, CDR2 YSYEKL. This CDR3 reads CASSRGLAESNEQFF. The DNA for the CDR3 is TGCGCCAGCAGCCGAGGACTAGCGGAGAGCAATGAGCAGTTCTTC.

The sample holds one count of this clone. The V call is TRBV7-9, the J call TRBJ2-1; 13 positions match TRBD2. Trimming took 6 bases from V and 7 from J; bases not matched to a gene: 6. The germline V gene has CDR1 SEHNR and CDR2 FQNEAQ (reference sequence). The CDR3 spans 15 residues. The CDR3 nucleotides are TGTGCCAGCAGTTCCGGGACTAGCGGGACGAATGAGCAGTTCTTC. This sequence encodes CASSSGTSGTNEQFF.

About this clone: One junction end disagrees with the germline gene, perhaps due to a read error. The J gene is TRBJ1-1, the V gene TRBV4-2; weak D call: TRBD1 (5 bases). The CDR3 loop spans 15 amino acids. Germline CDR1 LGHNA, CDR2 YNFKEQ. The CDR3 nucleotides read TGTGCCAGCAGGCAAGGCCTTACAGGGAACACTGAAGCTTTCTTT. It translates to CASRQGLTGNTEAFF.

The chain uses TRBV7-2 and TRBJ1-4; possibly TRBD1 for D (5 bases). The CDR3 length is 15 residues. V gave up 5 bases and J gave up 6 bases, with 16 bases separating them. The germline CDR1 and CDR2 sequences are SGHTA and FQGNSA. CDR3 residues: CASSQQAFRDEKLFF. In DNA form, the CDR3 reads TGTGCCAGCAGCCAACAGGCTTTCCGGGATGAAAAACTGTTTTTT.

This rearrangement joins TRBV11-2 to TRBJ2-1, with 7 positions matching TRBD1. The trim removed 6 bases at V and 3 bases at J, leaving 11 bases unmatched. Germline V lookup: CDR1 SGHAT, CDR2 FQNNGV. The CDR3 is 16 residues long. The CDR3 DNA sequence: TGTGCCAGCAGTCGAGGGGACAGACAGGACTACAATGAGCAGTTCTTC. Residues: CASSRGDRQDYNEQFF.